A selection of T cell receptor beta chains follows, all from one sample in a study of cytotoxic CD8 clonotypes in ibrutinib-treated CLL. This table comes from immunoSEQ multiplex PCR, and its TCRdb copy is limited to in-frame clones, with some not included. The sample consists of roughly 250,000 clones, 60% to 75% of them appearing once. Sequenced here: PBMCs, sampled after 24 months of ibrutinib treatment. The receptors derive from a human donor with chronic lymphocytic leukemia. CDR3s include the opening cysteine and the closing phenylalanine or tryptophan. A D gene is named only where the DNA matches it firmly. Some rows mark clone size as missing; the rest say once, few, many or name a class of expanded clone.

j_gene | d_gene | abundance | v_gene | CDR3aa | CDR3nt
TRBJ1-5 | . | once | TRBV30 | CAWTSPDSRVQPQHF | TGTGCCTGGACCTCCCCGGACAGTCGCGTTCAGCCCCAGCATTTT
TRBJ1-5 | TRBD1 | . | TRBV5-6 | CASSTDRGLNQPQHF | TGTGCCAGCAGCACCGACAGGGGGCTTAATCAGCCCCAGCATTTT
TRBJ2-7 | . | . | TRBV18 | CASSPELVYEQYF | TGTGCCAGCTCACCGGAACTAGTTTACGAGCAGTACTTC
TRBJ1-2 | . | . | TRBV9 | CASSVPGDVRGYTF | TGTGCCAGCAGCGTACCAGGGGATGTTCGTGGCTACACCTTC
TRBJ2-3 | . | . | TRBV5-6 | CASITGWGTDTQYF | TGTGCCAGCATCACAGGGTGGGGCACAGATACGCAGTATTTT
TRBJ1-1 | . | . | TRBV30 | CAWIWTQAFF | TGTGCCTGGATTTGGACGCAAGCTTTCTTT
TRBJ2-2 | TRBD1 | . | TRBV29-1 | CSVGQGEIYTGELFF | TGCAGCGTTGGACAGGGTGAAATCTACACCGGGGAGCTGTTTTTT
TRBJ2-5 | . | . | TRBV11-2 | CASSTGFQETQYF | TGTGCCAGCAGCACAGGGTTTCAAGAGACCCAGTACTTC
TRBJ1-2 | TRBD1 | . | TRBV6-5 | CASRPGTGDSYGYTF | TGTGCCAGCAGACCCGGGACAGGGGATAGCTATGGCTACACCTTC
TRBJ1-1 | TRBD1 | . | TRBV27 | CASSPTQTGGTEAFF | TGTGCCAGCAGTCCCACCCAAACAGGGGGCACTGAAGCTTTCTTT
TRBJ1-2 | . | . | TRBV14 | CASSQGVRAGHGYTF | TGTGCCAGCAGCCAAGGGGTCCGGGCAGGACATGGCTACACCTTC
TRBJ2-5 | . | . | TRBV5-1 | CASSQGETQYF | TGCGCCAGCAGTCAGGGGGAGACCCAGTACTTC
TRBJ2-7 | . | . | TRBV2 | CASKGSLSYEQYF | TGTGCCAGCAAGGGCTCTCTATCCTACGAGCAGTACTTC
TRBJ2-7 | TRBD2 | . | TRBV7-6 | CASSFGGIYIDEQYF | TGTGCCAGCAGCTTCGGGGGGATTTATATTGACGAGCAGTACTTC
TRBJ2-6 | . | . | TRBV4-3 | CASSQEGDSGANVLTF | TGCGCCAGCAGCCAAGAAGGGGACTCTGGGGCCAACGTCCTGACTTTC
TRBJ2-7 | . | . | TRBV6-5 | CASRSYEQYF | TGTGCCAGCAGAAGCTACGAGCAGTACTTC
TRBJ2-2 | . | few | TRBV27 | CASSRPDGELFF | TGTGCCAGCAGTAGACCAGACGGGGAGCTGTTTTTT
TRBJ2-5 | . | few | TRBV11-2 | CASSTRLVSQYF | TGTGCCAGCAGCACCAGACTAGTGTCCCAGTACTTC
TRBJ1-2 | . | few | TRBV7-2 | CASSQAGTTGYTF | TGTGCCAGCAGCCAAGCCGGGACTACAGGCTACACCTTC
TRBJ2-5 | TRBD2 | . | TRBV11-2 | CASSYHPGLAGGETQYF | TGTGCCAGCAGCTACCACCCGGGACTAGCGGGAGGAGAGACCCAGTACTTC
TRBJ2-7 | . | . | TRBV29-1 | CSGYDGADSYEQYF | TGCAGCGGGTACGACGGCGCCGATTCCTACGAGCAGTACTTC
TRBJ2-5 | . | . | TRBV7-2 | CASSLGTLAGQETQYF | TGTGCCAGCAGCTTAGGCACACTAGCAGGGCAAGAGACCCAGTACTTC
TRBJ1-2 | . | . | TRBV2 | CASSRTGGVYGYTF | TGTGCCAGCAGCCGAACAGGTGGGGTCTATGGCTACACCTTC
TRBJ2-4 | . | . | TRBV5-1 | CASSFDKSKNIQYF | TGCGCCAGCAGCTTTGACAAGTCCAAAAACATTCAGTACTTC
TRBJ1-1 | . | . | TRBV20-1 | CSARVTGDAFF | TGCAGTGCTAGAGTGACAGGAGACGCTTTCTTT
TRBJ2-7 | TRBD2 | . | TRBV18 | CASSPGLAGRYEQYF | TGTGCCAGCTCACCAGGACTAGCGGGAAGGTACGAGCAGTACTTC
TRBJ2-1 | TRBD2 | . | TRBV5-4 | CASRGTSGYNEQFF | TGTGCCAGCAGGGGGACTAGCGGGTACAATGAGCAGTTCTTC
TRBJ1-5 | . | . | TRBV7-8 | CASSLDDGNQPQHF | TGTGCCAGCAGCTTAGATGACGGCAATCAGCCCCAGCATTTT
TRBJ2-7 | . | . | TRBV19 | CASSIDRRGWKYF | TGTGCCAGTAGTATAGATCGTAGGGGCTGGAAGTACTTC
TRBJ2-7 | . | . | TRBV25-1 | CASSESWGYEQYF | TGTGCCAGCAGTGAATCCTGGGGCTACGAGCAGTACTTC
TRBJ1-3 | TRBD1 | . | TRBV25-1 | CASSPLGTAHSGNTIYF | TGTGCCAGCAGTCCCTTAGGGACAGCGCACTCTGGAAACACCATATATTTT